This TCR beta chain was profiled in a study of blood T cell repertoires in COVID-19. This table comes from immunoSEQ multiplex PCR, and its TCRdb copy is limited to in-frame clones, with some not included. The sample lists a few hundred thousand clones, roughly 90% seen once, with 5.5% to 8% in the top ten. CDR3 length equals 14 residues. Trimming shortened V by 10 bases and J by 0 bases, and 10 bases separated the two germline ends. Germline CDR1 MNHEY, CDR2 SVGAGI. The chain joins TRBV6-5 to TRBJ1-6, with unresolved D. Input material: peripheral blood. The sequence was obtained from a man between 60 and 75 years old with acute or convalescent COVID-19. Written as DNA, the CDR3 is TGTGCCACTCGGGAGAGCTCCTATAATTCACCCCTCCACTTT. It encodes CATRESSYNSPLHF.